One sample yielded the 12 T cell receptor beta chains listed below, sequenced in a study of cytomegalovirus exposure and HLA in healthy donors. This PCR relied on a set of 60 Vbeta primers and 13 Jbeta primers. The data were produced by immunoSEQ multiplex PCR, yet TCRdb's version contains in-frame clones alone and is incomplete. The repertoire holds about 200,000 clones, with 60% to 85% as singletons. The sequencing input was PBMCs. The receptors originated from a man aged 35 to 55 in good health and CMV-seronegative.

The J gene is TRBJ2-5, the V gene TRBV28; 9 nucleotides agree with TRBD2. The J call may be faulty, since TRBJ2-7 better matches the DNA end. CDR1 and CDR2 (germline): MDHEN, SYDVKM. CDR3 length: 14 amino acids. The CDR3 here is CASSTSGYSYEQYF. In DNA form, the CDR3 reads TGTGCCAGCAGTACTAGCGGGTATTCCTACGAGCAGTACTTC.

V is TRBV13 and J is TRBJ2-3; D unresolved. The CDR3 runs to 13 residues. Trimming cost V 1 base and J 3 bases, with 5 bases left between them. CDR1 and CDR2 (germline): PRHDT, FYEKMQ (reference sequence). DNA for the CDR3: TGTGCCAGCAGCTTAGTCGGGACAGATACGCAGTATTTT. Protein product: CASSLVGTDTQYF. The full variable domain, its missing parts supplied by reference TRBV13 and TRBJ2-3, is AAGVIQSPRHLIKEKRETATLKCYPIPRHDTVYWYQQGPGQDPQFLISFYEKMQSDKGSIPDRFSAQQFSDYHSELNMSSLELGDSALYFCASSLVGTDTQYFGPGTRLTVL.

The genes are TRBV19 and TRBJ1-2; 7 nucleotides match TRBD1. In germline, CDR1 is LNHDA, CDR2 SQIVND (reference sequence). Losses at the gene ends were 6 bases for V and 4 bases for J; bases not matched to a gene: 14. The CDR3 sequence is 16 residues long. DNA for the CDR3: TGTGCCAGTAGCCGAGACCGGGACAGTTCCATCTATGGCTACACCTTC. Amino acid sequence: CASSRDRDSSIYGYTF. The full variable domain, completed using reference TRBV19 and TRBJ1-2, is DGGITQSPKYLFRKEGQNVTLSCEQNLNHDAMYWYRQDPGQGLRLIYYSQIVNDFQKGDIAEGYSVSREKKESFPLTVTSAQKNPTAFYLCASSRDRDSSIYGYTFGSGTRLTVV.

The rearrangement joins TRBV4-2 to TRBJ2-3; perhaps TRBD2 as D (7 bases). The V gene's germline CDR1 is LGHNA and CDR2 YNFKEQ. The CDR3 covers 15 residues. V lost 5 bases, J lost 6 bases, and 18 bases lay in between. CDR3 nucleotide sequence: TGTGCCAGCAGCGCAGAGGGGGGGAGGGTGGATACGCAGTATTTT. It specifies CASSAEGGRVDTQYF.

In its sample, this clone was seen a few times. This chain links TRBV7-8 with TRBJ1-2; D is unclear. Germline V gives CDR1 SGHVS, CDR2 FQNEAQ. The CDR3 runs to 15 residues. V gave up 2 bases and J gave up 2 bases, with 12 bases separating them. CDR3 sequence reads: CASSLTVSSNYGYTF. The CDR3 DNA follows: TGTGCCAGCAGCTTAACGGTCAGTAGCAACTATGGCTACACCTTC.

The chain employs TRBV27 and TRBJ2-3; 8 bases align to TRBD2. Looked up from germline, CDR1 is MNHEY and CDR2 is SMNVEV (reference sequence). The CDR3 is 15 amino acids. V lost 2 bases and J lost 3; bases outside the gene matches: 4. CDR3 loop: CASSLLGGGTDTQYF. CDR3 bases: TGTGCCAGCAGTTTACTCGGCGGGGGGACAGATACGCAGTATTTT.

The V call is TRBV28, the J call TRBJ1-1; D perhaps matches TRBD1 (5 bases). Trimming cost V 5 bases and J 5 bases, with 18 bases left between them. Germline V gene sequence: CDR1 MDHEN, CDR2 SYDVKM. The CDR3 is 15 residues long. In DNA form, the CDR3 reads TGTGCCAGCAGTCTGCTGTGGGCAGGGAGGACTGAAGCTTTCTTT. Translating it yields CASSLLWAGRTEAFF. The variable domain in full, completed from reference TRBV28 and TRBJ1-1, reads DVKVTQSSRYLVKRTGEKVFLECVQDMDHENMFWYRQDPGLGLRLIYFSYDVKMKEKGDIPEGYSVSREKKERFSLILESASTNQTSMYLCASSLLWAGRTEAFFGQGTRLTVV.

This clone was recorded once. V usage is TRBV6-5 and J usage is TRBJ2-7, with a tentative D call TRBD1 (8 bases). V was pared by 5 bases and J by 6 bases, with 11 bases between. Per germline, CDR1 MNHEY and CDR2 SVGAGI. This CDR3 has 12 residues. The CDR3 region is CASSHRGGEQYF. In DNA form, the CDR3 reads TGTGCCAGCAGTCACAGGGGGGGCGAGCAGTACTTC.

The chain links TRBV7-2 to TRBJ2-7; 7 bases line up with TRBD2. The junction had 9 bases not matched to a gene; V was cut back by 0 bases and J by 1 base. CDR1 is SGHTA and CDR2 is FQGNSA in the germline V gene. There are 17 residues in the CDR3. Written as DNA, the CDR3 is TGTGCCAGCAGCTTAGCGCTGGGGAGCGGGGCTTCCTACGAGCAGTACTTC. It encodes CASSLALGSGASYEQYF.

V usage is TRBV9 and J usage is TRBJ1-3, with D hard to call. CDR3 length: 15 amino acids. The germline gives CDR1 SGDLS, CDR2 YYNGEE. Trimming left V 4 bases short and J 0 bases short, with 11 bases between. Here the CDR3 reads CASSRDSTSGNTIYF. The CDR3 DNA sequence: TGTGCCAGCAGCCGAGACTCGACCTCTGGAAACACCATATATTTT.

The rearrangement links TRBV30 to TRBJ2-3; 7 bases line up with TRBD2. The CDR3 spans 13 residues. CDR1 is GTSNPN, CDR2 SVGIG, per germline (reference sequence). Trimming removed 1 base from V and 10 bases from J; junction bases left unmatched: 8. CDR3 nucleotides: TGTGCCTGGAGTGGGGAGGGCACCCAGGCGCAGTATTTT. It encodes CAWSGEGTQAQYF.

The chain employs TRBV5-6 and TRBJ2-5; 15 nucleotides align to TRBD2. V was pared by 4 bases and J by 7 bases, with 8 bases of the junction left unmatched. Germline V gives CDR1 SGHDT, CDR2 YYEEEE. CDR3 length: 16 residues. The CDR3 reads CASSLGLAGGLSTQYF. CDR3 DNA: TGTGCCAGCAGCCTCGGACTAGCGGGGGGGCTGTCGACCCAGTACTTC.